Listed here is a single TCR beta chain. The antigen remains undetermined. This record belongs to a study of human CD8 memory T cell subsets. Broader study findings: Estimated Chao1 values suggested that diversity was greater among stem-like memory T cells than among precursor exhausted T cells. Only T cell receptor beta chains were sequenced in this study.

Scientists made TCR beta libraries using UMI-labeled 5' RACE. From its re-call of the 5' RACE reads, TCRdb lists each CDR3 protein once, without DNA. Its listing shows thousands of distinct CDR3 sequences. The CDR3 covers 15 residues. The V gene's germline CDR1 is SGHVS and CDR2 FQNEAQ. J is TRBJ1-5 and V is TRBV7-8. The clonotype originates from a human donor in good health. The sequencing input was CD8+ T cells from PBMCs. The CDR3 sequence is CASSSVEYSNQPQHF.